Below are 31 T cell receptor beta chains sequenced from a single sample in a study of beta chain features in type 1 diabetes. TCRB transcripts that were expressed got sequenced, as all of the isolated RNA had been reverse transcribed. Using immunoSEQ multiplex PCR, the repertoire was profiled, and TCRdb retains in-frame clones only, with some absent. The sample consists of around 300,000 clones, approximately 10% of them appearing once. The sample consisted of naive CD4+ T cells from blood. The receptors originated from a woman in her twenties or thirties in good health.

This clone was seen a handful of times. DNA of the CDR3: TGTGCCTGGAGCGACCGATCGAAGACAGGGTTCCACGAGCAGTACTTC. Protein product: CAWSDRSKTGFHEQYF. This chain joins TRBV30 and TRBJ2-5, with 7 positions matching TRBD1. The DNA matches TRBJ2-7 better at its end, which makes the J call doubtful. The germline V gene has CDR1 GTSNPN and CDR2 SVGIG (reference sequence). This CDR3 has 16 amino acids.

The sample holds one count of this clone. The rearrangement uses TRBV15 and TRBJ1-4; tentative D call: TRBD1 (5 bases). The CDR3 sequence is 15 residues long. V gave up 7 bases and J gave up 6 bases, with 18 bases separating them. The germline gives CDR1 LNHNV, CDR2 YYDKDF (reference sequence). CDR3 sequence (DNA): TGTGCCACCACCATCTACAGGCGCCCGGATGAAAAACTGTTTTTT. Its translation is CATTIYRRPDEKLFF.

This clone was seen many times. J is TRBJ2-1 and V is TRBV29-1; 10 bases are a match to TRBD2. Germline assignment: CDR1 SQVTM and CDR2 ANQGSEA. The CDR3 is made up of 16 amino acids. V was clipped by 2 bases and J by 8 bases; unmatched bases: 12. CDR3 nucleotide sequence: TGCAGCGTTGAACGGGGACCGGGACTAGCGTTGGATGAGCAGTTCTTC. Translating it yields CSVERGPGLALDEQFF.

This clone was detected only a few times. The V and J genes are TRBV6-1 and TRBJ2-5; 8 bases match TRBD1. Germline loops: CDR1 MNHNS, CDR2 SASEGT. This CDR3 has 13 residues. The junction had 5 bases not matched to a gene; V was cut back by 6 bases and J by 5 bases. CDR3 sequence: CASRPGGMETQYF. The CDR3 DNA is TGTGCCAGCAGACCAGGGGGCATGGAGACCCAGTACTTC.

The chain uses TRBV6-5 and TRBJ1-4, with D uncertain. There are 14 residues in the CDR3. V lost 8 bases and J 0 bases, leaving 10 bases between the germline ends. CDR1 and CDR2 from the germline V gene are MNHEY and SVGAGI. The CDR3 DNA is TGTGCCAGCGGGTACAGTGCAACTAATGAAAAACTGTTTTTT. Amino acids: CASGYSATNEKLFF.

V is TRBV6-1 and J is TRBJ2-7; 7 nucleotides align to TRBD1. Germline CDR1 reads MNHNS; CDR2 reads SASEGT. The CDR3 runs to 13 residues. V was clipped by 4 bases and J by 6 bases; unmatched bases: 6. The CDR3: CASSVDRVGEQYF. For the CDR3, the DNA is TGTGCCAGCAGTGTTGACAGGGTAGGCGAGCAGTACTTC.

The rearrangement links TRBV9 to TRBJ2-7; D gene ambiguous. The germline V gene encodes CDR1 SGDLS and CDR2 YYNGEE. This CDR3 contains 13 residues. V was clipped by 0 bases and J by 3 bases, with 7 bases between them. CDR3 sequence reads: CASSVAAGYEQYF. The DNA of the CDR3 is TGTGCCAGCAGCGTAGCGGCAGGCTACGAGCAGTACTTC.

The genes are TRBV25-1 and TRBJ2-7; 11 nucleotides agree with TRBD1. The CDR3 consists of 18 residues. Trimming removed 2 bases from V and 0 bases from J; junction bases left unmatched: 9. Per germline, CDR1 MGHDK and CDR2 SYGVNS. CDR3 sequence reads: CASSEVPGQGGSSYEQYF. DNA of the CDR3: TGTGCCAGCAGTGAAGTCCCGGGACAGGGGGGAAGCTCCTACGAGCAGTACTTC.

The rearrangement links TRBV6-1 to TRBJ2-5, with 10 bases that match TRBD2. This CDR3 region has 15 residues. Unmatched junction bases numbered 3, after V lost 0 bases and J lost 5 bases. CDR1 and CDR2 (germline): MNHNS, SASEGT. The DNA of the CDR3 is TGTGCCAGCAGTGAAGCGCTAGCGGGAGTGGAGACCCAGTACTTC. Amino acids: CASSEALAGVETQYF.

The chain is built from TRBV10-3 and TRBJ2-4, with D possibly being TRBD2 (5 bases). The length of the CDR3 is 16 residues. CDR1 is ENHRY, CDR2 SYGVKD, per germline. V was clipped by 2 bases and J by 2 bases, with 13 bases between them. This CDR3 is CAISENLRGTKNIQYF. The DNA of the CDR3 is TGTGCCATCAGTGAGAATCTTCGGGGAACCAAAAACATTCAGTACTTC.

The table lists this clone with a few counts. The rearrangement uses TRBV15 and TRBJ1-1, with D perhaps matching TRBD1 (5 bases). Between the trimmed V and J ends, which lost 0 bases and 3 bases, there was a span of 11 bases. Germline V gene sequence: CDR1 LNHNV, CDR2 YYDKDF (reference sequence). The length of the CDR3 is 15 residues. The CDR3 is CATSRDSRAYTEAFF. The DNA of the CDR3 is TGTGCCACCAGCAGAGATTCCAGGGCCTACACTGAAGCTTTCTTT.

CDR3 residues: CASSLGDRGRLQFF. The CDR3 DNA reads TGTGCCAGCAGCTTAGGGGACAGGGGAAGGCTTCAGTTCTTC. The rearrangement joins TRBV7-2 to TRBJ2-1; 10 positions agree with TRBD1. Germline V gene data show CDR1 as SGHTA and CDR2 as FQGNSA. CDR3 length: 14 amino acids. V lost 1 base and J lost 13; bases outside the gene matches: 7.

On this clone: In the same sample, other DNA sequences code for this CDR3. The V gene is TRBV5-1, the J gene TRBJ2-5; a weak D match, TRBD1 (6 bases). There are 13 residues in the CDR3. Trimming took 2 bases from V and 2 from J, leaving 7 bases between them. Germline values: CDR1 SGHRS, CDR2 YFSETQ. CDR3 loop: CASSLGQQETQYF. CDR3 DNA sequence: TGCGCCAGCAGCTTAGGACAGCAAGAGACCCAGTACTTC.

The sample holds a few counts of this clone. The genes are TRBV5-1 and TRBJ2-1, with 15 bases identical to TRBD2. Germline CDR1 reads SGHRS; CDR2 reads YFSETQ. Trimming removed 4 bases from V and 0 bases from J; junction bases left unmatched: 11. The length of the CDR3 is 20 residues. Written as DNA, the CDR3 is TGCGCCAGCAGCCCCACGGGACTAGCGGGAGGCCGGAGCTCCTACAATGAGCAGTTCTTC. This gives the protein CASSPTGLAGGRSSYNEQFF.

This clone came up a few times. This chain joins TRBV5-1 and TRBJ2-1; D is possibly TRBD1 (7 bases). In germline, CDR1 is SGHRS, CDR2 YFSETQ. The CDR3 spans 15 residues. With 5 bases removed from V and 0 bases from J, the gap between germline ends came to 12 bases. The CDR3 loop is CASREGQSSYNEQFF. The CDR3, as DNA: TGCGCCAGCAGGGAGGGACAGAGCTCCTACAATGAGCAGTTCTTC.

The chain links TRBV5-1 to TRBJ2-1; 7 bases agree with TRBD2. With 4 bases clipped from V and 6 bases from J, the junction kept 7 bases outside the gene matches. The CDR3 length is 14 residues. Germline lookup yields CDR1 SGHRS and CDR2 YFSETQ. The DNA of the CDR3 is TGCGCCAGCAGCAGCGGACTAGTCCCCAATGAGCAGTTCTTC. It codes for CASSSGLVPNEQFF.

This chain uses TRBV28 with TRBJ1-5, with D tentatively TRBD1 (6 bases). CDR3 size: 14 residues. CDR1 is MDHEN, CDR2 SYDVKM, per germline. V lost 5 bases to trimming and J lost 5 bases, with 13 bases between them. Here the CDR3 reads CASSTGQPDQPQHF. CDR3 nucleotides: TGTGCCAGCAGTACTGGACAGCCCGATCAGCCCCAGCATTTT.

CDR3 sequence (DNA): TGTGCCAGCTTAAGGGGGGACAGGAGCTCCTACGAGCAGTACTTC. Protein sequence: CASLRGDRSSYEQYF. The rearrangement uses TRBV28 and TRBJ2-7, with 8 bases identical to TRBD1. Germline values: CDR1 MDHEN, CDR2 SYDVKM. With 8 bases clipped from V and 0 bases from J, the junction kept 9 bases outside the gene matches. The CDR3 extends over 15 amino acids. Full variable domain (missing parts from reference TRBV28 and TRBJ2-7): DVKVTQSSRYLVKRTGEKVFLECVQDMDHENMFWYRQDPGLGLRLIYFSYDVKMKEKGDIPEGYSVSREKKERFSLILESASTNQTSMYLCASLRGDRSSYEQYFGPGTRLTVT.

This chain connects TRBV7-2 to TRBJ2-3; TRBD2 might be the D (5 bases). With 0 bases removed from V and 4 bases from J, the gap between germline ends came to 17 bases. CDR3 length: 17 residues. Germline CDR1 SGHTA, CDR2 FQGNSA. The CDR3 here is CASSLASAAKAADTQYF. DNA of the CDR3: TGTGCCAGCAGCTTAGCGTCAGCGGCTAAAGCAGCAGATACGCAGTATTTT. Full variable domain (outside the CDR3, taken from reference TRBV7-2 and TRBJ2-3): GAGVSQSPSNKVTEKGKDVELRCDPISGHTALYWYRQSLGQGLEFLIYFQGNSAPDKSGLPSDRFSAERTGGSVSTLTIQRTQQEDSAVYLCASSLASAAKAADTQYFGPGTRLTVL.

The genes are TRBV10-3 and TRBJ2-6; maybe TRBD1 (6 bases). Trimming shortened V by 4 bases and J by 0 bases, and 19 bases separated the two germline ends. Germline values: CDR1 ENHRY, CDR2 SYGVKD. This CDR3 is 19 amino acids long. The CDR3 here is CAISGSQGLNRSGANVLTF. DNA of the CDR3: TGTGCCATCAGTGGAAGTCAGGGGCTGAATCGCTCTGGGGCCAACGTCCTGACTTTC.

This clone was counted only a few times. The chain is built from TRBV5-1 and TRBJ2-2; a possible D gene is TRBD2 (6 bases). Germline values: CDR1 SGHRS, CDR2 YFSETQ. The CDR3 runs 16 residues. Trimming took off 4 bases at V and 4 bases at J, with 17 bases between the two ends. For the CDR3, the DNA is TGCGCCAGCAGCCGCGGGGCAGGGACCGCCACCGGGGAGCTGTTTTTT. Translated, it gives CASSRGAGTATGELFF.

The chain combines TRBV7-2 with TRBJ2-7; 7 nucleotides match TRBD1. V shed 2 bases and J 7 bases; nucleotides not matched to a gene: 11. The CDR3 is made up of 15 amino acids. Germline CDR1 and CDR2: SGHTA and FQGNSA. CDR3 protein: CASSLKTGPSMEQYF. CDR3 coding DNA: TGTGCCAGCAGCTTAAAGACAGGGCCCTCTATGGAGCAGTACTTC.

The V gene is TRBV28, the J gene TRBJ1-2; 7 nucleotides agree with TRBD1. Germline assignment: CDR1 MDHEN and CDR2 SYDVKM. With 6 bases clipped from V and 4 bases from J, the junction kept 8 bases outside the gene matches. This CDR3 spans 14 amino acids. DNA for the CDR3: TGTGCCAGCAGGCCCGGACAGGCGTCCTATGGCTACACCTTC. Translation gives CASRPGQASYGYTF.

This chain uses TRBV27 with TRBJ2-5; 12 bases line up with TRBD2. The CDR3 contains 15 residues. J lost 4 bases, V lost 2 bases, and 2 bases had no gene match. Germline CDR1 reads MNHEY; CDR2 reads SMNVEV (reference sequence). The CDR3 coding sequence is TGTGCCAGCAGTTTAAGACTAGCGGGAGCAGAGACCCAGTACTTC. This encodes CASSLRLAGAETQYF.

This clone was seen more than once but under ten times. The chain combines TRBV11-2 with TRBJ2-7; D is unclear. V lost 1 base, J lost 3 bases, and 16 bases lay in between. Per the germline V gene, CDR1 is SGHAT and CDR2 is FQNNGV. The CDR3 loop spans 16 amino acids. Written as DNA, the CDR3 is TGTGCCAGCAGCTTAGGGCCCCCGGCGGTACTCTACGAGCAGTACTTC. As protein: CASSLGPPAVLYEQYF.

The chain carries TRBV19 and TRBJ2-1, with TRBD2 matching 13 bases. Germline CDR1 LNHDA, CDR2 SQIVND (reference sequence). CDR3 length equals 13 residues. Trimming at V came to 5 bases and at J to 13 bases, leaving 5 bases not matched to a gene. CDR3 nucleotide sequence: TGTGCCAGTAGTCCCGGACTAGCGGGAGTTCAGTTCTTC. It is translated as CASSPGLAGVQFF.

The V and J genes are TRBV2 and TRBJ2-7; the D gene is possibly TRBD1 (5 bases). CDR1 and CDR2 (germline): SNHLY, FYNNEI. The CDR3 extends over 14 amino acids. V dropped 2 bases and J dropped 2 bases, with 10 bases sitting between them. In nucleotides, the CDR3 is TGTGCCAGCAGTGAACAGGGAACCCCCTACGAGCAGTACTTC. This gives the protein CASSEQGTPYEQYF.

This clone showed up just a few times. CDR3 loop: CASSPHGLATEEQYF. CDR3 DNA sequence: TGTGCCAGCAGTCCACACGGACTAGCTACTGAAGAGCAGTACTTC. The chain links TRBV28 to TRBJ2-7, with 8 bases aligning to TRBD2. Looked up from germline, CDR1 is MDHEN and CDR2 is SYDVKM. V shed 5 bases and J 7 bases; nucleotides not matched to a gene: 13. The CDR3 covers 15 residues.

In its sample, this clone was seen a few times. The chain is built from TRBV29-1 and TRBJ2-2; TRBD2 agrees at 12 bases. Trimming took 6 bases from V and 5 from J; bases not matched to a gene: 16. Per the germline V gene, CDR1 is SQVTM and CDR2 is ANQGSEA. This CDR3 comprises 18 residues. CDR3: CSVRTEGTSGWRTGELFF. The CDR3 region has the DNA TGCAGCGTAAGGACAGAAGGGACTAGCGGGTGGCGGACCGGGGAGCTGTTTTTT.

The chain recombines TRBV6-5 with TRBJ2-2, with 9 bases matching TRBD2. The CDR3 sequence is 15 residues long. Trimming removed 7 bases from V and 5 bases from J; junction bases left unmatched: 8. Germline V gene lookup returns CDR1 MNHEY and CDR2 SVGAGI. The CDR3, as DNA: TGTGCCAGCAACCCGGGACTAGCTCCGACCGGGGAGCTGTTTTTT. Its protein is CASNPGLAPTGELFF.

In the case of this clone: A junction boundary mismatches the germline segment, possibly from a read error. The chain has TRBV27 and TRBJ2-2; 9 nucleotides match TRBD1. The CDR3 is made up of 16 amino acids. Germline-derived CDR1 and CDR2 are MNHEY and SMNVEV (reference sequence). This CDR3 reads CASSLWTGANSGELFF. The CDR3 region has the DNA TGTGCCAGCAGTTTATGGACAGGGGCTAACAGCGGGGAGCTGTTTTTT.